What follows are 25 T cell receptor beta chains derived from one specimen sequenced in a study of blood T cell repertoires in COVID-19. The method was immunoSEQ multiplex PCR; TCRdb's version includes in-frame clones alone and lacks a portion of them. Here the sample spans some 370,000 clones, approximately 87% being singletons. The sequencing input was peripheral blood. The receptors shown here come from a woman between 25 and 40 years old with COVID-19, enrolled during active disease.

The CDR3 loop reads CAWSVRTGPNQPQHF. The CDR3 nucleotides are TGTGCCTGGAGTGTACGGACAGGGCCCAATCAGCCCCAGCATTTT. The J gene is TRBJ1-5, the V gene TRBV30; 8 positions match TRBD1. The germline gives CDR1 GTSNPN, CDR2 SVGIG (reference sequence). V gave up 0 bases and J gave up 3 bases; unmatched junction bases: 4. The CDR3 contains 15 residues. The full variable domain, in which reference TRBV30 and TRBJ1-5 provide the parts outside the CDR3, is SQTIHQWPATLVQPVGSPLSLECTVEGTSNPNLYWYRQAAGRGLQLLFYSVGIGQISSEVPQNLSASRPQDRQFILSSKKLLLSDSGFYLCAWSVRTGPNQPQHFGDGTRLSIL.

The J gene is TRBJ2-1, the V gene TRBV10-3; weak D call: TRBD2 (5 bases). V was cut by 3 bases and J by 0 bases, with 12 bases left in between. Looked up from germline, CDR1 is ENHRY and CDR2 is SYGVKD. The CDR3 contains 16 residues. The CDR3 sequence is CAISDGGRSSYNEQFF. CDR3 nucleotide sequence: TGTGCCATCAGTGATGGCGGGCGCAGCTCCTACAATGAGCAGTTCTTC.

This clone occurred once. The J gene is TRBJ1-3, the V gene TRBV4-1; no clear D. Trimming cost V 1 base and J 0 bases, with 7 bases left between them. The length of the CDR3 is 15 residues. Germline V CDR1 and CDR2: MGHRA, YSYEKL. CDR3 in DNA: TGCGCCAGCAGCCAAGGACTGTCCTCTGGAAACACCATATATTTT. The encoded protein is CASSQGLSSGNTIYF.

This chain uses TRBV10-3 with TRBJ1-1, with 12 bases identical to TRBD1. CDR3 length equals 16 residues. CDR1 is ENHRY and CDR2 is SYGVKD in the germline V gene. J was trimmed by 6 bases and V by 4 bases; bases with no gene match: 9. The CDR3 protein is CAISGGLGQGAPEAFF. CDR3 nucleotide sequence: TGTGCCATCAGTGGGGGGTTGGGACAGGGGGCCCCTGAAGCTTTCTTT.

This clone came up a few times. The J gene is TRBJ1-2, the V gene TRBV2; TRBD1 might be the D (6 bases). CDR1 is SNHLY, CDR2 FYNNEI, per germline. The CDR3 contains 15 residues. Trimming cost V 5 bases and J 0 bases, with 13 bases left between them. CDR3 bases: TGTGCCAGCAGTCGAAGGGGGTTTTCTAACTATGGCTACACCTTC. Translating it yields CASSRRGFSNYGYTF. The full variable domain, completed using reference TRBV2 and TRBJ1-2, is EPEVTQTPSHQVTQMGQEVILRCVPISNHLYFYWYRQILGQKVEFLVSFYNNEISEKSEIFDDQFSVERPDGSNFTLKIRSTKLEDSAMYFCASSRRGFSNYGYTFGSGTRLTVV.

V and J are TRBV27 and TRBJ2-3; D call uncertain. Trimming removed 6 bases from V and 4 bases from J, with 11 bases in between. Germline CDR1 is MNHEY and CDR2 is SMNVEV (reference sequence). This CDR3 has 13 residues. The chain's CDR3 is CASRLNEADTQYF. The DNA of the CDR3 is TGTGCCAGCAGGCTGAACGAGGCAGATACGCAGTATTTT.

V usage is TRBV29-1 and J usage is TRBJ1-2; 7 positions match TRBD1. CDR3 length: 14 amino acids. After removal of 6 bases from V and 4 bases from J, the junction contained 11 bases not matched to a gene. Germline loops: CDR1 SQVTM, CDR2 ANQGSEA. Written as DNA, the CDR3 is TGCAGCGTCCAACGGGACAGTTCGCGCTATGGCTACACCTTC. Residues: CSVQRDSSRYGYTF.

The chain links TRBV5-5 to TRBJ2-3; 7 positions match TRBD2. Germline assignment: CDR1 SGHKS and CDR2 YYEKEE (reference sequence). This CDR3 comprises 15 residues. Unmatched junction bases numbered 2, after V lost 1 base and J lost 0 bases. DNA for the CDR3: TGTGCCAGCAGCTTGACTAGCGCCAGCACAGATACGCAGTATTTT. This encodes CASSLTSASTDTQYF.

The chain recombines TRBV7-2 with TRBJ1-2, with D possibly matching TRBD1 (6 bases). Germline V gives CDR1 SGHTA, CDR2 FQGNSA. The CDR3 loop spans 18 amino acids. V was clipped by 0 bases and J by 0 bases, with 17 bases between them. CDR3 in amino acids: CASSLARGGSQSNYGYTF. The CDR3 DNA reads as TGTGCCAGCAGCTTAGCGCGGGGGGGCTCTCAGTCTAACTATGGCTACACCTTC.

Here the CDR3 reads CASSWAQGTDEQFF. In DNA form, the CDR3 reads TGCGCCAGCAGCTGGGCACAGGGCACGGATGAGCAGTTCTTC. The rearrangement uses TRBV5-1 and TRBJ2-1; D possibly corresponds to TRBD1 (6 bases). The CDR3 is 14 amino acids. The germline V gene has CDR1 SGHRS and CDR2 YFSETQ. Trimming cost V 3 bases and J 8 bases, with 15 bases left between them.

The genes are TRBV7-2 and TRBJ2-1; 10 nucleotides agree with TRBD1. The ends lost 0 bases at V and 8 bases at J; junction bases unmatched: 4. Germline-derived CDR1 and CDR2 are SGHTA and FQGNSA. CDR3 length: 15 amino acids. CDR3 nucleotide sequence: TGTGCCAGCAGCTTAGCAGGACAGGGGGTCTATGAGCAGTTCTTC. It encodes CASSLAGQGVYEQFF.

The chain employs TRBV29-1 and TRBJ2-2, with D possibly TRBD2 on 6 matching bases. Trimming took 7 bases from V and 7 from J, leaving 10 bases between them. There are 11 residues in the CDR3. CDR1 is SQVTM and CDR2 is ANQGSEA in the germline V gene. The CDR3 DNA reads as TGCAGCGCCGACGGGGGCGGGGAGCTGTTTTTT. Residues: CSADGGGELFF.

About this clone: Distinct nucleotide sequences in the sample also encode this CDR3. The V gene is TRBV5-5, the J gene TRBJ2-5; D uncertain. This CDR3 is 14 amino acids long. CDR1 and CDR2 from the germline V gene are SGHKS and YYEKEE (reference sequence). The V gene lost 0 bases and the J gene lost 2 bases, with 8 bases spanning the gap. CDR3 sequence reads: CASSLEAGQETQYF. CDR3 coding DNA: TGTGCCAGCAGCTTGGAGGCAGGTCAAGAGACCCAGTACTTC.

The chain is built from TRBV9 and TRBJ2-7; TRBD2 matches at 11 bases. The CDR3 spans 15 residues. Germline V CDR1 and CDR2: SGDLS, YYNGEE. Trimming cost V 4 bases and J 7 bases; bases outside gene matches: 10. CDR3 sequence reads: CASSHLAGGTSEQYF. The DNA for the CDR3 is TGTGCCAGCAGCCACCTAGCGGGAGGAACGTCTGAGCAGTACTTC.

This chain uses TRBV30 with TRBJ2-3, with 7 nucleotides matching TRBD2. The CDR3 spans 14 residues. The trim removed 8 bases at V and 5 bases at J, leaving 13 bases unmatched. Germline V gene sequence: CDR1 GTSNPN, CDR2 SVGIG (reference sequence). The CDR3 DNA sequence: TGTGCCATGAACGCGGGAGTTAATGTAGATACGCAGTATTTT. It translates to CAMNAGVNVDTQYF.

The CDR3: CARSASTSETDTQYF. DNA of the CDR3: TGTGCCAGAAGCGCCTCGACTAGCGAAACAGATACGCAGTATTTT. The rearrangement links TRBV5-3 to TRBJ2-3, with 8 bases aligning to TRBD2. TRBV5-3 is an ORF, and what it does is uncertain. This CDR3 has 15 amino acids. V lost 4 bases to trimming and J lost 3 bases; unmatched junction nucleotides: 7.

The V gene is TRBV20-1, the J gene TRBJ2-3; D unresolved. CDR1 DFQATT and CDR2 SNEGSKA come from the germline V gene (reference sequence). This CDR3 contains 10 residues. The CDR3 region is CRAGIDTQYF. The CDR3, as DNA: TGCAGAGCTGGCATAGATACGCAGTATTTT.

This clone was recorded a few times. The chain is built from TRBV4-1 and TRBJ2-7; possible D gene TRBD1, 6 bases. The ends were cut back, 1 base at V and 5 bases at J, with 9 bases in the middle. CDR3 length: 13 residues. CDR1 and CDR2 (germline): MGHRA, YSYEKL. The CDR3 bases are TGCGCCAGCAGCCAAGTCCCAGGGGACGAGCAGTACTTC. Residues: CASSQVPGDEQYF.

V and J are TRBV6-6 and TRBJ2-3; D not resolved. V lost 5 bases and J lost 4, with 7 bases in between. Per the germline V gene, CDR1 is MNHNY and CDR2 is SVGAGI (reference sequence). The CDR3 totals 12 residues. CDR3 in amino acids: CASSGVSDTQYF. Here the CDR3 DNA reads TGTGCCAGCAGTGGAGTCTCAGATACGCAGTATTTT.

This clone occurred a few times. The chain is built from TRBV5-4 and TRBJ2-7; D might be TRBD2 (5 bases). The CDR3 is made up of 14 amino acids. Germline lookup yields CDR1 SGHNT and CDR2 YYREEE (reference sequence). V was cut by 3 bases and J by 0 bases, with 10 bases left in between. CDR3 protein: CASSSLGSSYEQYF. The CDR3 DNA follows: TGTGCCAGCAGCTCCCTTGGGAGCTCCTACGAGCAGTACTTC.

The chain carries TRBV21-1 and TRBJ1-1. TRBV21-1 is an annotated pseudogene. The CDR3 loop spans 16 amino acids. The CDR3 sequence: CASSKGGGVLNTEAFF. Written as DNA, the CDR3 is TGTGCCAGCAGCAAAGGGGGAGGGGTATTGAACACTGAAGCTTTCTTT.

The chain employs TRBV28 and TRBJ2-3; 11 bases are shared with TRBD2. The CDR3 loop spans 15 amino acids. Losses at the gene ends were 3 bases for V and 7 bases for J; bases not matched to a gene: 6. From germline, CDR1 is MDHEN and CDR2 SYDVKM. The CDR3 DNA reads TGTGCCAGCAGTTTCGGCACTAGCGGGAGAAATACGCAGTATTTT. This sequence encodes CASSFGTSGRNTQYF.

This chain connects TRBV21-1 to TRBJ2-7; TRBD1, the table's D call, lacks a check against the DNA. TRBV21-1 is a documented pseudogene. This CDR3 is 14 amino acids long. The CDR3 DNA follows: TGTGCCAGCACCCGGGGACAGTGGGGACGAGAGCAGTACTTC. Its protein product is CASTRGQWGREQYF.

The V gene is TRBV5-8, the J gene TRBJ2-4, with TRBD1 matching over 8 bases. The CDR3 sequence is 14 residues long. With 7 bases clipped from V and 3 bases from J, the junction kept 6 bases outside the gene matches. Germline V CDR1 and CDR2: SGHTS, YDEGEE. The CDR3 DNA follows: TGTGCCAGCCGGGGACAGGCGGACAAAAACATTCAGTACTTC. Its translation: CASRGQADKNIQYF.

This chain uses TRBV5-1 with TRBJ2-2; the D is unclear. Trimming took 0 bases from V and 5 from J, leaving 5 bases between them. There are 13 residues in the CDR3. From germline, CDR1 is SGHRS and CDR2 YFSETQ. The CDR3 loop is CASSLGATGELFF. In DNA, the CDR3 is TGCGCCAGCAGCTTGGGAGCAACCGGGGAGCTGTTTTTT.